This T cell receptor (beta chain) emerged from a study of cytomegalovirus exposure and HLA in healthy donors (dated 2017 in TCRdb). As for the study more broadly: An earlier analysis of several hundred of the donors reported 250 to 350 Gb of sequence data and 90 million to 120 million unique TCR beta sequences obtained from some 200 million T cells. To study patterns of TCR occurrence, a later analysis re-analyzed previously published TCR beta repertoires from 650 to 750 donors and added high-resolution HLA genotyping. HLA typing included class I and class II loci at four-digit resolution. Donor age, sex, ethnicity and CMV serostatus were compiled alongside the repertoire data. Across about 380 genotyped donors of the cohort, an average of about 240,000 unique TCR beta nucleotide sequences per donor were sequenced, and approximately 17% of those sequences were non-productive. Approximately 310 gigabases of sequencing data and approximately 85 million unique TCR sequences were included in an early release covering about 620 HLA-typed donors. Among the roughly 430 genotyped donors, under 90% belonged to the genetic ancestry cluster associated with self-reported Caucasian donors. An earlier analysis of nearly 600 of the donors applied high-throughput TCR beta sequencing to assess whether each TCR beta V gene segment acted as functional or pseudogenic. A later genetic analysis used genome-wide SNP genotypes for about 65% of the 666 donors, treating that subset as a discovery cohort. High-throughput TCR immunosequencing, statistical association of individual TCRs with disease status, and machine learning were combined to predict cytomegalovirus infection status. The study aimed to test whether signatures of past pathogen exposure could be identified by cataloging public T cell receptors. All discovery cohort repertoires had been generated on a single sequencing platform. Typing coverage differed by locus: A, B, C, DRB1 and DQB1 were typed in roughly 620-630 donors, DQA1 in roughly 510, DPA1 in 600 to 610, and DPB1 in roughly 450. In the later analysis, no new phenotypic data were used to find candidate immune exposures; instead, reliance was placed on TCR beta sequences and their occurrence across donors. The T cell repertoires of 666 subjects were profiled by immunosequencing and related to cytomegalovirus serostatus. Several DR-DQ haplotypes were handled as single units for association and clustering because linkage in the cohort was strong. In addition to the first cohort of around 670 subjects, a separate validation cohort of 100 to 150 different subjects was used. Study-level results and caveats: Linkage disequilibrium might explain the correlated functional status among segregating V segments, but an unknown experimental factor could not be excluded. A further reported finding was that TCR beta sequences accurately predicted the HLA-A and HLA-B alleles for most subjects in the first cohort. Compared with the approximately 600-donor mean, donors in an Asian-associated ancestry cluster had fewer N-insertions in productive TCRs, according to a later genetic analysis. At a false discovery rate of 0.05, a later analysis linked 16,951 TCR beta sequences to specific HLA alleles. CMV serostatus was the only immune exposure information available for the cohort. The authors suggested that the approach could potentially be generalized to other disease states and immunological phenotypes. Compared with equally common non-associated chains, HLA-associated TCR beta chains in a later analysis were more clonally expanded and had lower generation probabilities. Because HLA typing was unavailable for some donors at each locus, only the typed subset was used in association tests. The study listed 150 to 200 TCR beta chains as associated with cytomegalovirus. The presence/absence analyses assumed that sequencing depth was roughly uniform across donors, and that assumption may not be true. When HLA alleles, especially DR and DQ, strongly co-occurred, attributing TCR associations to individual alleles was difficult. In a later analysis, the rate of TCR association differed among HLA loci, with DRB1 alleles having the most associated TCRs and HLA-C alleles having the fewest. In vitro tests confirmed that a few of the cytomegalovirus-associated TCR beta chains recognize cytomegalovirus antigens. While some public TCRs were present in many individuals, most TCR sequences turned up only very rarely across donors. In an earlier analysis of several hundred of the donors, most TCR beta V segments were observed in productive rearrangements about 87% or about 30% of the time, broadly matching IMGT annotations. Approximately 16 rarely observed V segments, including chromosome 9 orphons, were excluded from the earlier analysis of a few hundred of the donors because counts were too low. V-gene and J-gene trimming of TCR beta chains was associated with a missense DCLRE1C variant in a later genetic analysis, and the association was replicated in an independent cohort. The cohort was sequenced for TCR beta chains only, and without alpha or paired-chain data the features that could be detected were limited. According to a later analysis, most CMV-associated TCR beta chains appeared to be HLA-restricted, and the HLA associations seemed to be driven largely by CMV exposure. According to a later analysis, parvovirus B19, influenza, CMV and Epstein-Barr virus appeared linked to several top co-occurrence clusters. Some IMGT-functional V segments, including TRBV6-2 and TRBV6-3, could not be distinguished by the 87-base-pair reads and were therefore excluded. A group of highly shared sequence variants was considered likely to be a technical artifact of the sequencing pipeline. Cytomegalovirus status was reported to be diagnosed by the classifier with high specificity and sensitivity in both the original and validation cohorts.

As concerns this clone: Its antigen has not been determined. The sample holds no much larger clone one base away, and base qualities are not on file.

Relative to germline, V is 4 bases shorter and J is 3 bases shorter, with 9 bases between their ends. CDR1 and CDR2 (KGHSY, FQNENV) derive from the germline V gene. Including the terminal cysteine and phenylalanine, the CDR3 comprises 13 residues. Of all the DNA, just the CDR3 is kept, 39 bases in frame from base 1. The receptor library was made with the immunoSEQ multiplex PCR assay. The multiplex PCR relied on a mix of 60 forward primers for TCR Vbeta segments and 13 reverse primers for TCR Jbeta segments. The CDR3 region of rearranged TCR beta genes was amplified from genomic DNA by a multiplex PCR assay. The Illumina HiSeq System was used to sequence the amplified TCR beta libraries as 87-base-pair reads. The published analysis was carried out like this. Across the 670 or so repertoires, a later analysis counted 60 million to 90 million unique TCR beta chains, some 11 million of which were shared by at least two donors. Raw reads were error-corrected and collapsed into unique sequences by a nearest-neighbor algorithm in which closely related sequences were merged to remove PCR and sequencing errors. V, D and J gene segments were assigned by aligning CDR3 sequences to IMGT reference sequences. For a sequence to be retained, a match of at least six nucleotides to both a V gene segment and a J gene segment was required. Rearrangements were called productive when the CDR3 lacked stop codons and stayed in frame with V and J; all others were non-productive. CDR3 was defined according to IMGT convention as the region running from the second conserved V-encoded cysteine to the conserved J-encoded phenylalanine. The earlier analysis of some 600 of the donors excluded sequences that lacked an unambiguous match to a single V gene segment. An earlier analysis of 587 of the donors called V segments functional above 56.7% productive rearrangements and segregating when the between-donor standard deviation exceeded 5%. A statistical classification framework was developed to diagnose cytomegalovirus status using the catalog of TCR beta chain sequences. In a later analysis, TCR nucleotide sequences were compared against IMGT/GENE-DB human TR gene sequences so that V and J genes could be assigned. Using the TCRdist pipeline, a later analysis assigned CDR3 sequences along with most-parsimonious VDJ recombination scenarios. A later analysis defined each TCR beta chain by its CDR3 amino acid sequence plus V-gene family, and excluded reads lacking a unique V-gene family. To address suspected cross-contamination and a sequencing artifact, a later analysis removed 450 to 700 highly shared, low-generation-probability nucleotide sequences. In a later analysis, a clonal expansion index was calculated for each public chain from normalized within-repertoire ranks of inferred template counts. A later analysis computed generation probabilities with a VDJ recombination model fitted to out-of-frame rearrangements, and checked the results against IGoR. In a later analysis, TCR-TCR, TCR-HLA and TCR-CMV co-occurrence was scored with hypergeometric tests, and a repertoire-size bias correction was applied to TCR pairs. False discovery rates were estimated in a later analysis by permuting HLA or CMV assignments 20 times. In a later analysis, co-occurring TCRs were grouped with DBSCAN, and TCRdist sequence similarity was added when clustering was performed within HLA-allele-positive subsets. Repertoires with fewer than 30,000 or more than 120,000 public chains, plus five repertoires with anomalous nucleotide sharing, were excluded from co-occurrence clustering. The table was pulled from immuneACCESS by TCRdb, which kept in-frame rearrangements only. Such tables lose some clones; where checked, under half of the loss comes from unresolved V genes, and the rest has no known cause. From that table come the V and J calls and clone size; the DNA was used to work out D and trimming. The sample contains some 110,000 clones, roughly four fifths of them found a single time. The ten largest make up roughly 16% of the sample.

The cohort comprised hundreds of healthy bone marrow donors. At the time of sampling, every cohort member was nominally healthy, though immune exposures that went unrecorded were likely present. The donor tested CMV seropositive and was one of the 289 seropositive cohort members. Every donor gave a peripheral blood sample, and the peripheral blood mononuclear cells from that sample were used for TCR beta sequencing. The Qiagen DNeasy Blood Extraction Kit was used to extract genomic DNA from the blood cell samples. Sequencing was carried out using PBMCs. This receptor was taken from a man aged 45 to 65 in good health and CMV-seropositive. Recombination linked TRBV16 to TRBJ1-1, with a weak D call of TRBD1 (5 bases match). The CDR3 has the sequence CASSPARDTEAFF. The DNA sequence is given as TGTGCCAGCAGCCCGGCCAGGGACACTGAAGCTTTCTTT.